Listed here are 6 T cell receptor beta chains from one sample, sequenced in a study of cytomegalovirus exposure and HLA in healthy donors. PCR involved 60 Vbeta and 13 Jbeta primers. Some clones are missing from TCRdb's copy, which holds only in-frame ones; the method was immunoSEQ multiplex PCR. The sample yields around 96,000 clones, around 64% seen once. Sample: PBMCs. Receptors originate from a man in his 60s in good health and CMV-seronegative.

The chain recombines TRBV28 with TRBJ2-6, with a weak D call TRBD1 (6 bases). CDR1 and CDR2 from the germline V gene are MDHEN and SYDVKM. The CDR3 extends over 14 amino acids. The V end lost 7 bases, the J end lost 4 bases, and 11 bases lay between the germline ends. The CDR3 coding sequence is TGTGCCAGCACTGGACAGCTGGGGGCCAACGTCCTGACTTTC. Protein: CASTGQLGANVLTF. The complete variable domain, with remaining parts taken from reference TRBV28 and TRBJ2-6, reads DVKVTQSSRYLVKRTGEKVFLECVQDMDHENMFWYRQDPGLGLRLIYFSYDVKMKEKGDIPEGYSVSREKKERFSLILESASTNQTSMYLCASTGQLGANVLTFGAGSRLTVL.

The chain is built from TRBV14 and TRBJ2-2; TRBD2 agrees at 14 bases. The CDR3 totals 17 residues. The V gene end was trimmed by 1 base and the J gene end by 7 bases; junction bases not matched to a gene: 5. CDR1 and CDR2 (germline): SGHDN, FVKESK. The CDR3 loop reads CASSQGLAGGHGGELFF. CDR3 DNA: TGTGCCAGCAGCCAAGGACTAGCGGGAGGGCATGGCGGGGAGCTGTTTTTT. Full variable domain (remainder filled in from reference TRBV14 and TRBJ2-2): EAGVTQFPSHSVIEKGQTVTLRCDPISGHDNLYWYRRVMGKEIKFLLHFVKESKQDESGMPNNRFLAERTGGTYSTLKVQPAELEDSGVYFCASSQGLAGGHGGELFFGEGSRLTVL.

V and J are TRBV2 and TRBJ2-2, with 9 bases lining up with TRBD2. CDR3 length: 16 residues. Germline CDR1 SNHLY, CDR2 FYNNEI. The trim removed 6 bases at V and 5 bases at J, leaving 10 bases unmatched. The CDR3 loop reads CASSPPSGKGTGELFF. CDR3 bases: TGTGCCAGCAGCCCGCCTAGCGGGAAGGGGACCGGGGAGCTGTTTTTT.

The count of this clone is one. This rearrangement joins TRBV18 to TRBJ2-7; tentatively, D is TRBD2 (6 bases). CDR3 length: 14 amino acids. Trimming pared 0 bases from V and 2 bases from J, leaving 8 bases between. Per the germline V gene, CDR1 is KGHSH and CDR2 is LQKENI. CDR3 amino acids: CASSPPSGTYEQYF. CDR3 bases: TGTGCCAGCTCACCACCTAGCGGCACCTACGAGCAGTACTTC.

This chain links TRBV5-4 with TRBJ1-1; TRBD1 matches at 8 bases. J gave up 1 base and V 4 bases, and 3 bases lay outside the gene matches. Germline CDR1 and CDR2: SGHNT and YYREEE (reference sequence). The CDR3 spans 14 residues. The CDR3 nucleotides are TGTGCCAGCAGCACGGGACAGGAGAACACTGAAGCTTTCTTT. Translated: CASSTGQENTEAFF. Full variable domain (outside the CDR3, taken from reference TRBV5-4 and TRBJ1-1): ETGVTQSPTHLIKTRGQQVTLRCSSQSGHNTVSWYQQALGQGPQFIFQYYREEENGRGNFPPRFSGLQFPNYSSELNVNALELDDSALYLCASSTGQENTEAFFGQGTRLTVV.

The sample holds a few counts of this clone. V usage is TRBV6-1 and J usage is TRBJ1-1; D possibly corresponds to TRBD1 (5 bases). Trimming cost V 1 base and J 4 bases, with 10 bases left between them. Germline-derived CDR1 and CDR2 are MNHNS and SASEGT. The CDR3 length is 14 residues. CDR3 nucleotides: TGTGCCAGCAGTGAAGGGTGGGGGGTCACTGAAGCTTTCTTT. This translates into CASSEGWGVTEAFF.